This is a list of T cell receptor beta chains from one sample in a study of blood T cell repertoires in COVID-19. Clones were read by immunoSEQ multiplex PCR, and TCRdb kept only the in-frame ones, dropping some. This table holds about 300,000 clones, 65% to 85% found once. What was sequenced was peripheral blood. The source of these receptors is a human donor with COVID-19, enrolled during active disease. The donor label of this sample is uncertain. Each CDR3 is given with its conserved first and last residue. Fields, in order: CDR3 protein, CDR3 DNA, D gene, V gene, J gene, clone size. A D gene is named only where the DNA matches it firmly. Where a row states a size, it is once, few, many or the class of an expanded clone; other rows omit it.

CDR3: CASSYSAGGIYEQYF
DNA: TGTGCCAGCAGTTATTCGGCGGGAGGTATCTACGAGCAGTACTTC
D: TRBD2
V: TRBV6-2/TRBV6-3
J: TRBJ2-7
size: NA

CDR3: CASRSMGAEAFF
DNA: TGTGCCAGCAGATCCATGGGCGCTGAAGCTTTCTTT
D: NA
V: TRBV6-1
J: TRBJ1-1
size: NA

CDR3: CASSAGGGDRTQYF
DNA: TGTGCCAGCAGCGCCGGGGGCGGGGACAGGACCCAGTACTTC
D: NA
V: TRBV7-2
J: TRBJ2-5
size: NA

CDR3: CASSQDQNYGYTF
DNA: TGTGCCAGCAGCCAAGACCAGAACTATGGCTACACCTTC
D: NA
V: TRBV14
J: TRBJ1-2
size: once

CDR3: CRTLGLAGDSSYEQYF
DNA: TGCAGAACCTTGGGACTAGCGGGGGATAGCTCCTACGAGCAGTACTTC
D: TRBD2
V: TRBV29-1
J: TRBJ2-7
size: NA

CDR3: CASKLGGGSGNTIYF
DNA: TGCGCCAGCAAGTTGGGGGGAGGCTCTGGAAACACCATATATTTT
D: NA
V: TRBV10-2
J: TRBJ1-3
size: NA

CDR3: CASSLGVMNTEAFF
DNA: TGTGCCAGCAGTCTCGGAGTCATGAACACTGAAGCTTTCTTT
D: NA
V: TRBV6-5
J: TRBJ1-1
size: NA

CDR3: CASSQDRLAGGSQPYNEQFF
DNA: TGTGCCAGCAGCCAAGATCGATTAGCGGGAGGGTCCCAACCATACAATGAGCAGTTCTTC
D: TRBD2
V: TRBV14
J: TRBJ2-1
size: NA

CDR3: CATSRVPSGTYEQYF
DNA: TGTGCCACCAGCAGAGTTCCTAGCGGGACCTACGAGCAGTACTTC
D: TRBD2
V: TRBV15
J: TRBJ2-7
size: NA

CDR3: CASSPYYGSINQETQYF
DNA: TGTGCCAGCAGCCCCTACTACGGGTCTATAAATCAAGAGACCCAGTACTTC
D: NA
V: TRBV7-2
J: TRBJ2-5
size: NA

CDR3: CASSHRGGQETQYF
DNA: TGTGCCAGCAGCCACCGGGGGGGGCAAGAGACCCAGTACTTC
D: TRBD2
V: TRBV7-3
J: TRBJ2-5
size: NA

CDR3: CASSQDWQGLPDTQYF
DNA: TGCGCCAGCAGCCAAGATTGGCAGGGGTTACCAGATACGCAGTATTTT
D: NA
V: TRBV4-1
J: TRBJ2-3
size: NA

CDR3: CASSLRRGLTMGYTF
DNA: TGTGCCAGCAGTTTAAGAAGGGGACTAACTATGGGCTACACCTTC
D: NA
V: TRBV28
J: TRBJ1-2
size: NA